The text below deals with one T cell receptor (beta chain). Its target is not known. V lost 6 bases, J lost 1 base, and 9 bases lay in between. CDR1 is SGHTA and CDR2 is FQGNSA in the germline V gene. The CDR3 consists of 13 residues. These data originate in a study of blood T cells in healthy people across ages. The extraction recovered at least 6 micrograms of total RNA per sample. For the second PCR, which ran for about 7 to 11 cycles, a sample-barcoded 5' primer and a J-beta primer mix were used. CDR3-containing paired-end reads numbering at least 2.5 million came from each sample. TCRdb recomputed calls from the 5' RACE reads with MiXCR, one row per CDR3 protein. The sample contains about 800,000 distinct CDR3 sequences, 55% to 70% of which appear only once. Study-level findings and limits: Unsorted PBMC material precluded a definitive naive versus antigen-experienced comparison.

The chain uses TRBV7-2 and TRBJ1-1, with D possibly TRBD1 on 5 matching bases. Sample: blood. The TCR was taken from a man aged 30 to 45 in good health. The chain's CDR3 is CASRAGRNTEAFF. As DNA, the CDR3 is TGTGCCAGCAGGGCAGGGAGGAACACTGAAGCTTTCTTT.